The 4 T cell receptor beta chains below all came from one sample that was sequenced in a study of regulatory T cells in long-lasting Graves disease. To make TCR beta libraries, researchers used iRepertoire HTBI primers and Arm-PCR of CDR3 regions. MiXCR was run by TCRdb on the multiplex PCR reads, yielding one entry per CDR3 protein. The sample has about 540,000 distinct CDR3 sequences; approximately 12% are singletons. Noted time point: newly diagnosed GD, antithyroid drugs for less than 3 months. From RNA extracted from PBMCs, the TCR library was made. This sample was shared with a second study, whose subject was T cells in Graves' hyperthyroidism and ophthalmopathy.

Sample: peripheral blood mononuclear cells (PBMCs), taken at new diagnosis, from a patient treated with antithyroid drugs. The source of these receptors is a young man with Graves disease.

The chain joins TRBV5-1 to TRBJ2-7; 10 bases are shared with TRBD1. The J segment lost 3 bases and the V segment lost 3 bases, leaving 6 bases of the junction unmatched. This CDR3 is built from 15 residues. Germline CDR1 reads SGHRS; CDR2 reads YFSETQ. CDR3 DNA sequence: TGCGCCAGCAGCTGGGCCGGGACAGGGGACTACGAGCAGTACTTC. This sequence encodes CASSWAGTGDYEQYF.

This clonotype was found a few times. The chain recombines TRBV19 with TRBJ2-3, with TRBD2 matching over 10 bases. CDR1 is LNHDA and CDR2 is SQIVND in the germline V gene (reference sequence). With 10 bases clipped from V and 3 bases from J, the junction kept 19 bases outside the gene matches. CDR3 length equals 18 residues. The CDR3 protein is CATSKWASGSRLTDTQYF. Written as DNA, the CDR3 is TGTGCCACATCGAAATGGGCTAGCGGGAGTAGGTTGACAGATACGCAGTATTTT.

This clonotype was seen repeatedly, ten times or more. The V and J genes are TRBV12-3 or TRBV12-4 and TRBJ1-1; D is uncertain. CDR3 size: 15 residues. Trimming stripped 5 bases from V and 3 bases from J, with 16 bases between. In DNA, the CDR3 is TGTGCCAGCAGTCCCTTGGGGTCTTTGGACACTGAAGCTTTCTTT. Amino acid sequence: CASSPLGSLDTEAFF.

There are a few counts of this clonotype. The chain couples TRBV12-3 or TRBV12-4 to TRBJ2-2; 7 positions match TRBD1. Unmatched junction bases numbered 2, after V lost 3 bases and J lost 4 bases. The CDR3 loop spans 14 amino acids. The CDR3 nucleotides are TGTGCCAGCAGTTTTACAGGGGCCACCGGGGAGCTGTTTTTT. Translated: CASSFTGATGELFF.